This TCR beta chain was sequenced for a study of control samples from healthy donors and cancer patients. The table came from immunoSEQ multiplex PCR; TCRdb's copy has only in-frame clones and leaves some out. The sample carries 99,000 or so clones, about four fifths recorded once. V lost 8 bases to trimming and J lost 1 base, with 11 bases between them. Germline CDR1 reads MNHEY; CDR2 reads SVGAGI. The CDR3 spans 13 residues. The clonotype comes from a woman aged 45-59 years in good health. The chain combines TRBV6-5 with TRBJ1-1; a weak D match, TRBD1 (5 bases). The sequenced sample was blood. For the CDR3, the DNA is TGTGCCAGCTGCAAGGGGCGGAACACTGAAGCTTTCTTT. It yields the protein CASCKGRNTEAFF.